A selection of T cell receptor beta chains follows, all from one sample in a study of OX40 agonist ivuxolimab in advanced cancers. The assay was immunoSEQ multiplex PCR, and TCRdb's table has in-frame clones only and misses some. The sample includes about 30,000 clones, over 80% of them seen just once. The material sequenced was CD4+ or CD8+ T cells sorted from blood, taken in a trial of the OX40 agonist ivuxolimab. The receptors originated from an adult with an advanced solid tumor such as melanoma, head and neck, liver or kidney cancer. CDR3s include the opening cysteine and the closing phenylalanine or tryptophan. The D gene is left open where the match is weak. Some rows mark clone size as missing; the rest say once, few, many or name a class of expanded clone.

j_call clone_size v_call d_call cdr3_aa cdr3_nt
TRBJ1-2 NA TRBV9 NA CASSQGGGADRTNYGYTF TGTGCCAGCAGCCAAGGAGGAGGGGCCGACAGGACTAACTATGGCTACACCTTC
TRBJ2-1 NA TRBV27 NA CASRYSGFNEQFF TGTGCCAGCAGATACAGTGGGTTCAATGAGCAGTTCTTC
TRBJ2-2 NA TRBV28 NA CASSLTGNTGELFF TGTGCCAGCAGTTTAACGGGGAACACCGGGGAGCTGTTTTTT
TRBJ2-7 NA TRBV28 TRBD2 CASSLSLAGGIYHEQYF TGTGCCAGCAGTTTATCACTAGCGGGAGGGATTTACCACGAGCAGTACTTC
TRBJ1-4 few TRBV7-9 NA CAFPLTTSGEKLFF TGTGCCTTTCCACTCACCACGTCTGGTGAAAAACTGTTTTTT
TRBJ2-3 NA TRBV4-1 NA CASSGLGGAGDTQYF TGCGCCAGCAGCGGACTGGGGGGCGCGGGAGATACGCAGTATTTT
TRBJ2-7 NA TRBV7-8 NA CASSLHGDFSYEQYF TGTGCCAGCAGCTTACATGGGGATTTCTCCTACGAGCAGTACTTC
TRBJ1-5 NA TRBV4-1 TRBD1 CASSQPGTGNQPQHF TGCGCCAGCAGCCAACCGGGGACAGGGAATCAGCCCCAGCATTTT
TRBJ1-2 NA TRBV28 TRBD1 CASSLRAGGGGYTF TGTGCCAGCAGTTTGAGGGCAGGGGGCGGTGGCTACACCTTC
TRBJ2-3 medium-sized TRBV6-4 TRBD2 CASSEAGESTDTQYF TGTGCCAGCAGTGAAGCGGGGGAAAGCACAGATACGCAGTATTTT
TRBJ2-7 NA TRBV5-1 TRBD2 CASSFTSGRVYEQYF TGCGCCAGCAGCTTCACTAGCGGGAGGGTCTACGAGCAGTACTTC
TRBJ2-3 once TRBV29-1 NA CSVVWLAASTDTQYF TGCAGCGTTGTTTGGTTGGCGGCTAGCACAGATACGCAGTATTTT
TRBJ2-3 NA TRBV29-1 TRBD2 CSVEGGSGGTDTQYF TGCAGCGTTGAGGGCGGGAGTGGAGGCACAGATACGCAGTATTTT
TRBJ2-7 once TRBV7-9 NA CASSSTNGGNPSYEQYF TGTGCCAGCAGCTCCACCAATGGGGGGAATCCCTCCTACGAGCAGTACTTC
TRBJ2-2 NA TRBV19 NA CASSPLVGPGDGELFF TGTGCCAGTAGTCCCCTGGTCGGCCCGGGAGACGGGGAGCTGTTTTTT
TRBJ1-5 NA TRBV2 NA CASSETWGFNQPQHF TGTGCCAGCAGTGAAACCTGGGGGTTCAATCAGCCCCAGCATTTT
TRBJ2-2 NA TRBV18 NA CASSPNRGRNTGELFF TGTGCCAGCTCACCAAACCGGGGGAGAAACACCGGGGAGCTGTTTTTT
TRBJ1-1 NA TRBV28 NA CASSLGQRTEAFF TGTGCCAGCAGTTTGGGACAACGGACTGAAGCTTTCTTT
TRBJ2-1 NA TRBV4-1 TRBD2 CASSQDSSGRGHNEQFF TGCGCCAGCAGCCAAGATTCGAGCGGGAGAGGACACAATGAGCAGTTCTTC
TRBJ1-2 NA TRBV6-5 TRBD1 CASSSGTAVFLGGYTF TGTGCCAGCAGTTCCGGGACAGCCGTTTTTTTGGGTGGCTACACCTTC
TRBJ2-1 NA TRBV29-1 TRBD1 CSVDRGTYNEQFF TGCAGCGTTGACAGGGGGACCTACAATGAGCAGTTCTTC
TRBJ2-2 once TRBV5-5 TRBD2 CASSLAGRETTGELFF TGTGCCAGCAGCTTGGCGGGGCGGGAGACGACCGGGGAGCTGTTTTTT
TRBJ2-2 NA TRBV6-6 NA CASSWAAAATGELFF TGTGCCAGCAGCTGGGCCGCGGCAGCCACCGGGGAGCTGTTTTTT
TRBJ2-2 NA TRBV14 TRBD1 CASSQDPTLRGPNTGELFF TGTGCCAGCAGCCAAGACCCGACCTTGAGGGGGCCTAACACCGGGGAGCTGTTTTTT
TRBJ1-1 NA TRBV6-5 NA CASTEQGGFQAFF TGTGCCAGCACCGAACAGGGTGGTTTCCAAGCTTTCTTT
TRBJ2-5 NA TRBV11-2 NA CASSLGRRGQETQYF TGTGCCAGCAGCTTAGGGAGAAGGGGTCAAGAGACCCAGTACTTC
TRBJ2-1 NA TRBV15 NA CATSREAYEPVGNEQFF TGTGCCACCAGCAGAGAGGCTTACGAGCCGGTGGGCAATGAGCAGTTCTTC
TRBJ2-7 NA TRBV9 TRBD2 CASSVASGSYEQYF TGTGCCAGCAGCGTGGCTAGCGGGAGTTACGAGCAGTACTTC
TRBJ1-4 NA TRBV27 NA CASSPSVEGPEKLFF TGTGCCAGCAGTCCGTCCGTGGAGGGCCCAGAAAAACTGTTTTTT
TRBJ1-2 NA TRBV7-9 TRBD1 CASSLGKGDSSGYGYTF TGTGCCAGCAGCTTAGGGAAGGGGGACAGTTCTGGGTATGGCTACACCTTC
TRBJ1-5 NA TRBV6-5 TRBD1 CASSPQGGGQPQHF TGTGCCAGCAGCCCCCAGGGGGGAGGTCAGCCCCAGCATTTT
TRBJ2-7 few TRBV7-8 TRBD1 CASSFIRQGTDEQYF TGTGCCAGCAGCTTCATCCGACAGGGGACTGACGAGCAGTACTTC
TRBJ2-7 NA TRBV19 NA CASSIIGARGYEQYF TGTGCCAGTAGTATAATAGGTGCCAGGGGTTACGAGCAGTACTTC
TRBJ2-1 NA TRBV28 TRBD2 CASSLPGLAANRRNNEQFF TGTGCCAGCAGTTTACCGGGACTAGCGGCTAACCGGAGAAACAATGAGCAGTTCTTC
TRBJ1-1 NA TRBV9 NA CASSPIVGTEAFF TGTGCCAGCAGCCCCATAGTGGGCACTGAAGCTTTCTTT
TRBJ2-5 NA TRBV4-2 TRBD2 CASSQPGTSGVGETQYF TGTGCCAGCAGCCAACCCGGGACTAGCGGGGTTGGGGAGACCCAGTACTTC
TRBJ1-2 NA TRBV11-2 NA CASSLEWQGFGYGYTF TGTGCCAGCAGCTTAGAGTGGCAGGGCTTTGGCTATGGCTACACCTTC
TRBJ1-1 NA TRBV28 NA CASSYRVNTEAFF TGTGCCAGCAGTTACAGGGTAAACACTGAAGCTTTCTTT
TRBJ2-5 NA TRBV19 NA CASSPTWGRKETQYF TGTGCCAGTAGTCCGACGTGGGGGAGAAAAGAGACCCAGTACTTC
TRBJ2-1 NA TRBV13 NA CASSFLPGGVNNEQFF TGTGCCAGCAGCTTTTTACCCGGTGGGGTAAACAATGAGCAGTTCTTC
TRBJ2-5 few TRBV13 NA CASSIQTETQYF TGTGCCAGCAGCATCCAGACGGAGACCCAGTACTTC
TRBJ2-7 few TRBV18 TRBD1 CASSLIGDSGQYF TGTGCCAGCTCCCTCATAGGGGACAGCGGGCAGTACTTC
TRBJ2-3 NA TRBV4-3 NA CASSAPLGDTQYF TGCGCCAGCAGCGCCCCGTTGGGAGATACGCAGTATTTT
TRBJ1-1 NA TRBV6-4 NA CASSDSSGSEAFF TGTGCCAGCAGTGACTCGAGTGGCTCTGAAGCTTTCTTT
TRBJ2-3 NA TRBV2 NA CASSSSFSDTQYF TGTGCCAGCAGCTCTAGTTTTTCAGATACGCAGTATTTT
TRBJ1-5 NA TRBV6-5 NA CASSYRGEGNQPQHF TGTGCCAGCAGTTACCGAGGGGAGGGCAATCAGCCCCAGCATTTT
TRBJ2-7 NA TRBV6-1 NA CAIWRDYEQYF TGTGCCATTTGGAGGGATTACGAGCAGTACTTC
TRBJ1-1 NA TRBV28 NA CASSLKAATMNTEAFF TGTGCCAGCAGTTTAAAGGCAGCGACAATGAACACTGAAGCTTTCTTT
TRBJ2-3 NA TRBV7-9 NA CASSPLQGGPTDTQYF TGTGCCAGCAGCCCCCTCCAGGGGGGCCCCACAGATACGCAGTATTTT
TRBJ1-5 NA TRBV19 NA CASSIDPGVNQPQHF TGTGCCAGTAGTATAGATCCAGGGGTGAACCAGCCCCAGCATTTT
TRBJ2-7 NA TRBV13 NA CASSLASRGWEQYF TGTGCCAGCAGCTTAGCGTCGCGCGGATGGGAGCAGTACTTC
TRBJ2-1 NA TRBV27 TRBD1 CASSLFFGQGAYNEQFF TGTGCCAGCAGTTTATTTTTCGGACAGGGGGCCTACAATGAGCAGTTCTTC
TRBJ2-5 NA TRBV28 NA CASSPLLVGEYQETQYF TGTGCCAGCAGTCCTCTCCTCGTGGGGGAATACCAAGAGACCCAGTACTTC
TRBJ2-1 NA TRBV6-4 NA CASSAIPGTHNEQFF TGTGCCAGCAGCGCGATTCCCGGGACTCACAATGAGCAGTTCTTC
TRBJ2-7 NA TRBV19 TRBD1 CASNEDRTYEQYF TGTGCCAGTAATGAGGACAGGACTTACGAGCAGTACTTC
TRBJ2-1 NA TRBV7-2 NA CASSLFKDWNEQFF TGTGCCAGCAGCTTATTCAAGGATTGGAATGAGCAGTTCTTC
TRBJ1-4 NA TRBV19 NA CASSAGPGTEKLFF TGTGCCAGTAGTGCAGGACCGGGGACAGAAAAACTGTTTTTT
TRBJ2-2 few TRBV15 TRBD2 CATSNRGGLSGELFF TGTGCCACCAGCAACCGGGGGGGCCTCTCCGGGGAGCTGTTTTTT
TRBJ2-4 once TRBV28 TRBD1 CASRDRGLSKNIQYF TGTGCCAGCAGAGATAGGGGGCTTTCCAAAAACATTCAGTACTTC